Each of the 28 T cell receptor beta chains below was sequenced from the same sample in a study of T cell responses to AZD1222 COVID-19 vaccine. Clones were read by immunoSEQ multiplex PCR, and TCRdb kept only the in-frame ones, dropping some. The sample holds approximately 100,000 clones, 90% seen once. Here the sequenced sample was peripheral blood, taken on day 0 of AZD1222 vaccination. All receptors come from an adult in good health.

The CDR3 DNA follows: TGTGCCATCAGTGGCTCAGATAACGATGAAAAACTGTTTTTT. Encoded protein: CAISGSDNDEKLFF. V and J are TRBV10-3 and TRBJ1-4; D gene unclear. V dropped 4 bases and J dropped 6 bases, with 12 bases sitting between them. CDR1 is ENHRY and CDR2 is SYGVKD in the germline V gene. This CDR3 spans 14 amino acids.

CDR3 residues: CASRPATDTQYF. DNA of the CDR3: TGCGCCAGCAGACCCGCCACAGATACGCAGTATTTT. The chain uses TRBV10-1 and TRBJ2-3; no clear D. CDR1 and CDR2 from the germline V gene are WNHNN and SYGVQD (reference sequence). V was clipped by 6 bases and J by 2 bases, with 6 bases between them. This CDR3 has 12 residues.

CDR3 nucleotide sequence: TGTGCCAGCAGCTTAGCCCCCGGCACTGAAGCTTTCTTT. Translated: CASSLAPGTEAFF. The V gene is TRBV11-2, the J gene TRBJ1-1, with D uncertain. Germline V lookup: CDR1 SGHAT, CDR2 FQNNGV. Trimming left V 1 base short and J 4 bases short, with 7 bases between. This CDR3 is built from 13 residues.

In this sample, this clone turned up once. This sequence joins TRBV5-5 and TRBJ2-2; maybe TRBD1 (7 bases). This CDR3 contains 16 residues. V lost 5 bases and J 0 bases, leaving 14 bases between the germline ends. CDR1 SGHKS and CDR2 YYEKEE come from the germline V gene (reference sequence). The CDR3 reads CASSLTGDSNTGELFF. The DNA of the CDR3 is TGTGCCAGCAGTCTTACAGGGGACTCGAACACCGGGGAGCTGTTTTTT.

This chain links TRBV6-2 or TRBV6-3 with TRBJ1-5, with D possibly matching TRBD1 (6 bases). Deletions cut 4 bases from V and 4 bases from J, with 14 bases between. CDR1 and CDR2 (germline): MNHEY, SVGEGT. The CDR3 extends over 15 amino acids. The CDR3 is CASSSPGVGNQPQHF. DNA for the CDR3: TGTGCCAGCAGTTCACCAGGGGTTGGAAATCAGCCCCAGCATTTT.

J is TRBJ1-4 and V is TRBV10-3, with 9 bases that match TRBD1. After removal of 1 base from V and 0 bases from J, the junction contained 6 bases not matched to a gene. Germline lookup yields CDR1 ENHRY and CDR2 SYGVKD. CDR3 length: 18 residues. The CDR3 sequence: CAISEFPTGGTTNEKLFF. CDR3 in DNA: TGTGCCATCAGTGAGTTTCCCACAGGGGGCACAACTAATGAAAAACTGTTTTTT.

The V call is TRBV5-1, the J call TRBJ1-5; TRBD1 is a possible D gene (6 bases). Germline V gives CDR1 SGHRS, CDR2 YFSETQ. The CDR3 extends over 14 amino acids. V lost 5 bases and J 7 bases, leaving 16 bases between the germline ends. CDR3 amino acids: CASSSRAGEQPQHF. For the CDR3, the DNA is TGCGCCAGCAGTTCCAGGGCAGGGGAACAGCCCCAGCATTTT.

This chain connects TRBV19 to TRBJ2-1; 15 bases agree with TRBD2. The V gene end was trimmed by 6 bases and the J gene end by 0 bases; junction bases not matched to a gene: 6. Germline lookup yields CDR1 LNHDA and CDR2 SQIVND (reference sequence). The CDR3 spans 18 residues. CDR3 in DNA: TGTGCCAGTAGGCCGGGACTAGCGGGAGGAAGCTCCTACAATGAGCAGTTCTTC. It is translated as CASRPGLAGGSSYNEQFF.

The CDR3 region is CASSTPGTGGRETQYF. In DNA, the CDR3 is TGTGCCAGCAGCACTCCCGGGACAGGGGGCAGAGAGACCCAGTACTTC. The V gene is TRBV5-4, the J gene TRBJ2-5, with TRBD1 identical over 12 bases. CDR1 SGHNT and CDR2 YYREEE come from the germline V gene (reference sequence). This CDR3 is built from 16 residues. V was pared by 4 bases and J by 4 bases, with 8 bases of the junction left unmatched.

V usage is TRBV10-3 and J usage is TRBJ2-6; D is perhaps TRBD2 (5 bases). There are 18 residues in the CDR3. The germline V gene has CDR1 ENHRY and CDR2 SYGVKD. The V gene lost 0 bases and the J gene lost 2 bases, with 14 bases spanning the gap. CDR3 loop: CAISESWELHAGANVLTF. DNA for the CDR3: TGTGCCATCAGTGAGTCGTGGGAGCTCCACGCTGGGGCCAACGTCCTGACTTTC.

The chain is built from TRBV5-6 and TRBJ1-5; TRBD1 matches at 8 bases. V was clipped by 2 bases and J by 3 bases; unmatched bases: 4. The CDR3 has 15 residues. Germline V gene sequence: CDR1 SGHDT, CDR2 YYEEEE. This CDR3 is CASSLGQGVNQPQHF. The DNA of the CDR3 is TGTGCCAGCAGCTTAGGACAGGGAGTCAATCAGCCCCAGCATTTT.

The CDR3 protein is CASSGGQAYEQYF. The CDR3 DNA reads TGTGCCAGCAGCGGGGGACAAGCCTACGAGCAGTACTTC. This chain links TRBV5-6 with TRBJ2-7; maybe TRBD1 (6 bases). Looked up from germline, CDR1 is SGHDT and CDR2 is YYEEEE. The CDR3 totals 13 residues. V was clipped by 4 bases and J by 2 bases, with 10 bases between them.

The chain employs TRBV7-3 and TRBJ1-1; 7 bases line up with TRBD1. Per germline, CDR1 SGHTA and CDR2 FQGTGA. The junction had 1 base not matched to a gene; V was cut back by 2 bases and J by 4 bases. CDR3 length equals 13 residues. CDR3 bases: TGTGCCAGCAGCTTACAGGGGGGCACTGAAGCTTTCTTT. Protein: CASSLQGGTEAFF.

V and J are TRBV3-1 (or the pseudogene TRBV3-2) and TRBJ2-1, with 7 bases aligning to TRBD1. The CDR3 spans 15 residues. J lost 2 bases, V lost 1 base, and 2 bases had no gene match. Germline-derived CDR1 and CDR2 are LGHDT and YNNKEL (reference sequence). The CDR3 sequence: CASSQGQGAYNEQFF. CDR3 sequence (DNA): TGTGCCAGCAGCCAAGGACAGGGAGCCTACAATGAGCAGTTCTTC.

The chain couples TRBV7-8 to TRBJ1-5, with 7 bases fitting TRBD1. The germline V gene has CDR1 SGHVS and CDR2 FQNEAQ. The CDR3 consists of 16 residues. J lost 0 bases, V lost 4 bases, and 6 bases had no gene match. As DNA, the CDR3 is TGTGCCAGCAGCTCCCTGACAGGGTATAGCAATCAGCCCCAGCATTTT. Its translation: CASSSLTGYSNQPQHF. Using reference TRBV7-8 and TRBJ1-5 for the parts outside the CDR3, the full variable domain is GAGVSQSPRYKVAKRGQDVALRCDPISGHVSLFWYQQALGQGPEFLTYFQNEAQLDKSGLPSDRFFAERPEGSVSTLKIQRTQQEDSAVYLCASSSLTGYSNQPQHFGDGTRLSIL.

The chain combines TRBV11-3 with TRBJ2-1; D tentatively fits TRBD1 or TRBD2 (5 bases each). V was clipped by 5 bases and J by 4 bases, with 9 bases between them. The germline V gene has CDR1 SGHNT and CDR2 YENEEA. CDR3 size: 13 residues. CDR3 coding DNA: TGTGCCAGCAGCCCCGAGGGGTACAATGAGCAGTTCTTC. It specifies CASSPEGYNEQFF.

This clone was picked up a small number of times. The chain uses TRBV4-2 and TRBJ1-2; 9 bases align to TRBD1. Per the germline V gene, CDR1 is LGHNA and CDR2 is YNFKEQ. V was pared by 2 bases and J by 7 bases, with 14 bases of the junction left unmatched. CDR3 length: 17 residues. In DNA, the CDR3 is TGTGCCAGCAGCCAACCGGGACAGGGATTGGGATACGGTGGCTACACCTTC. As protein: CASSQPGQGLGYGGYTF.

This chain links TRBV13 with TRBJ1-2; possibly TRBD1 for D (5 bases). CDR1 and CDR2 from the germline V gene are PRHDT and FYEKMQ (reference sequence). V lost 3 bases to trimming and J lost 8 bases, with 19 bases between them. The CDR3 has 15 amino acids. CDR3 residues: CASSFYPGGGGGYTF. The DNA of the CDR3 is TGTGCCAGCAGCTTTTACCCCGGTGGGGGAGGCGGCTACACCTTC.

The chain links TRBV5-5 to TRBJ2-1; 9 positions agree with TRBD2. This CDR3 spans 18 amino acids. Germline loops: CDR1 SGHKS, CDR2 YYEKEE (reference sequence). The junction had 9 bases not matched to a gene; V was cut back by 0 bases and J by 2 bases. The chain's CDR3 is CASSLVSSGSGTYNEQFF. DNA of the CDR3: TGTGCCAGCAGCTTGGTTAGTAGCGGGAGCGGTACCTACAATGAGCAGTTCTTC.

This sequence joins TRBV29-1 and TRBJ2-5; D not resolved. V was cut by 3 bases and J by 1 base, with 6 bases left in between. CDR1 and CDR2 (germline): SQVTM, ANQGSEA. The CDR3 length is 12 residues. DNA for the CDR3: TGCAGCGTTGAGGCCAGCCAAGAGACCCAGTACTTC. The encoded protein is CSVEASQETQYF.

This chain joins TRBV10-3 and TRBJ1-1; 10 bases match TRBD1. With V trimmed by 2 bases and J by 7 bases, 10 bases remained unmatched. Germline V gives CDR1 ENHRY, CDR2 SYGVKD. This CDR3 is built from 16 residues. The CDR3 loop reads CAISESRDRGIFEAFF. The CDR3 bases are TGTGCCATCAGTGAGAGTCGGGACAGGGGAATTTTTGAAGCTTTCTTT.

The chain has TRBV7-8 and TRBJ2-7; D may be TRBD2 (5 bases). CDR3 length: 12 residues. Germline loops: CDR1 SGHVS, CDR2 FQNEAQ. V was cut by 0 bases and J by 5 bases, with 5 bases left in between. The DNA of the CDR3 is TGTGCCAGCAGCTTAGCGGGAGACGAGCAGTACTTC. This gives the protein CASSLAGDEQYF.

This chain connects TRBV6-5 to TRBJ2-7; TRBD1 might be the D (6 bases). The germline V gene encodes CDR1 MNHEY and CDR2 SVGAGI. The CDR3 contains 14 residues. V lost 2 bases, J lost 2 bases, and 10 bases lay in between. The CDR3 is CASSYLTGTYEQYF. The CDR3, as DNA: TGTGCCAGCAGTTACCTCACAGGGACCTACGAGCAGTACTTC.

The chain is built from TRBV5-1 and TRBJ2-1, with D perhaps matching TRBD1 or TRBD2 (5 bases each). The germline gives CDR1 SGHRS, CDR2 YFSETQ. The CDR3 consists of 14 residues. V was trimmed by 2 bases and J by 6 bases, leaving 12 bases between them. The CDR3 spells CASSLSGTLNEQFF. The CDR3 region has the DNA TGCGCCAGCAGCTTATCCGGGACCCTCAATGAGCAGTTCTTC.

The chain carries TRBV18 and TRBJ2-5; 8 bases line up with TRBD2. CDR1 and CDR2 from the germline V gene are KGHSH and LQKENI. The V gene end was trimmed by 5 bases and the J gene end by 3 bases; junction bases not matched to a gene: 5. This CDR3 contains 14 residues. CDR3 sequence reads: CASSRLAREETQYF. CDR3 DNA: TGTGCCAGCTCAAGACTAGCGAGGGAAGAGACCCAGTACTTC.

As DNA, the CDR3 is TGTGCCAGCAGCCCTTGGGAGGACAGAGTCTATGGCTACACCTTC. Protein: CASSPWEDRVYGYTF. The genes are TRBV14 and TRBJ1-2; possible D gene TRBD1, 6 bases. Germline V gene sequence: CDR1 SGHDN, CDR2 FVKESK. V was clipped by 4 bases and J by 4 bases, with 16 bases between them. The CDR3 totals 15 residues.

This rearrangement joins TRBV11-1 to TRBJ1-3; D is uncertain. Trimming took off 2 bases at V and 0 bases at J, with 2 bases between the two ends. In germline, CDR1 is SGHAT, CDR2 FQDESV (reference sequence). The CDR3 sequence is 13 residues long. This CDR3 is CASSLISGNTIYF. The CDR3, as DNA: TGTGCCAGCAGCTTAATCTCTGGAAACACCATATATTTT.

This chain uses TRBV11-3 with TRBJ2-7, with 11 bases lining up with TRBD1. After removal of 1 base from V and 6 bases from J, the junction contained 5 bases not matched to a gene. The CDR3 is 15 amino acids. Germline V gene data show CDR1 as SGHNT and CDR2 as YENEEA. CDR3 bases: TGTGCCAGCAGCTTAGCCGGACAGGGGGCGAGCGAGCAGTACTTC. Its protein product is CASSLAGQGASEQYF.